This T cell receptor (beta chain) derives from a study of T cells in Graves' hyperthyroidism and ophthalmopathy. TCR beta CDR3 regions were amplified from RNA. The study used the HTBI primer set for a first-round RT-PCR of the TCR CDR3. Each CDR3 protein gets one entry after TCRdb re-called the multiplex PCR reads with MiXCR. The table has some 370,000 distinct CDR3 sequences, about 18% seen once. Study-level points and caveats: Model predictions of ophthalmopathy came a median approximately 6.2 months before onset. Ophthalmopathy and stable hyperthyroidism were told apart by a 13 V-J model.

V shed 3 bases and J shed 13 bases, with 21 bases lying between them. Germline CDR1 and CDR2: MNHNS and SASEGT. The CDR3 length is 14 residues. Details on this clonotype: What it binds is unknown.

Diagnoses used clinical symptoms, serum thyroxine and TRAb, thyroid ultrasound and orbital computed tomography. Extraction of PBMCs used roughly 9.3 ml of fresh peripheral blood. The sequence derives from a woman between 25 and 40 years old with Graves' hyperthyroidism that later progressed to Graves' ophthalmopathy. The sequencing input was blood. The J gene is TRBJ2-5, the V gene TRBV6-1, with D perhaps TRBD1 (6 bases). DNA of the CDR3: TGTGCCAGCAGTGATGTCCGGGACACCGTTATCCGGTACTTC. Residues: CASSDVRDTVIRYF.